The 27 T cell receptor beta chains given below trace back to one sample, sequenced in a study of blood T cells in healthy people across ages. Primers used in a second PCR of about 7 to 12 cycles were a sample-barcoded 5' primer and a J-beta primer mix. A single record per CDR3 protein comes from TCRdb applying MiXCR to the 5' RACE reads. The sample has hundreds of thousands of distinct CDR3 sequences, roughly half seen once; the top ten hold roughly 13%. The sample was blood. The receptors derive from a woman aged 80 or over in good health.

This clonotype was observed a few times. The chain employs TRBV7-2 and TRBJ1-2; TRBD1 agrees at 7 bases. The CDR3 is 14 amino acids. V was pared by 0 bases and J by 4 bases, with 2 bases of the junction left unmatched. Per germline, CDR1 SGHTA and CDR2 FQGNSA. The CDR3 coding sequence is TGTGCCAGCAGCTTAGCGGGACAGACCTATGGCTACACCTTC. This sequence encodes CASSLAGQTYGYTF.

This clonotype was counted many times. The gene calls are TRBV3-1 and TRBJ2-1; possibly TRBD1 for D (5 bases). From germline, CDR1 is LGHDT and CDR2 YNNKEL (reference sequence). The V gene lost 3 bases and the J gene lost 7 bases, with 22 bases spanning the gap. The CDR3 length is 17 residues. Written as DNA, the CDR3 is TGTGCCAGCAGCCATCAGGGCGGTAGATATCCGTGGAATGAGCAGTTCTTC. Translation: CASSHQGGRYPWNEQFF.

The chain combines TRBV12-3 or TRBV12-4 with TRBJ2-7, with 8 positions matching TRBD1. The CDR3 totals 14 residues. Germline trimming cut 5 bases from V and 3 bases from J; bases unmatched to any gene: 6. This CDR3 is CASSVGDRNYEQYF. The CDR3 DNA is TGTGCCAGCAGTGTAGGGGACAGGAACTACGAGCAGTACTTC.

The count of this clonotype is one. CDR3 nucleotide sequence: TGCAGCGTTGCCTCTGGGTGGGGTAACGGGGAGCTGTTTTTT. Its protein is CSVASGWGNGELFF. The J gene is TRBJ2-2, the V gene TRBV29-1; D call uncertain. The CDR3 sequence is 14 residues long. Germline CDR1 and CDR2: SQVTM and ANQGSEA. The V end lost 4 bases, the J end lost 7 bases, and 16 bases lay between the germline ends.

DNA for the CDR3: TGCAGCGCACCCTCTGCGGGACAGATGGAGACCCAGTACTTC. The encoded protein is CSAPSAGQMETQYF. This rearrangement joins TRBV20-1 to TRBJ2-5; TRBD1 is a possible D gene (7 bases). The length of the CDR3 is 14 residues. CDR1 and CDR2 from the germline V gene are DFQATT and SNEGSKA (reference sequence).

As regards this clonotype: This may arise from a read error, as a much more abundant clone is one base away. The rearrangement uses TRBV10-3 and TRBJ2-7; 9 nucleotides line up with TRBD1. The CDR3 is made up of 15 amino acids. The germline CDR1 and CDR2 sequences are ENHRY and SYGVKD. The CDR3 sequence: CAIRESQDRGHEQYF. CDR3 coding DNA: TGTGCCATCAGGGAGTCACAGGACAGGGGACACGAGCAGTACTTC.

This clonotype came up a few times. This may be a read error, as it is one base from a much larger clone. This rearrangement joins TRBV5-1 to TRBJ2-7; 8 bases match TRBD2. Germline values: CDR1 SGHRS, CDR2 YFSETQ. J lost 3 bases, V lost 0 bases, and 8 bases had no gene match. This CDR3 region has 16 residues. CDR3 bases: TGCGCCAGCAGCTTGGGTGGTAGCGGGGCTGTCTACGAGCAGTACTTC. Translating gives CASSLGGSGAVYEQYF.

The chain carries TRBV5-5 and TRBJ2-5; D might be TRBD2 (6 bases). The DNA end is a closer match to TRBJ2-7, so the J assignment may be wrong. Germline assignment: CDR1 SGHKS and CDR2 YYEKEE (reference sequence). This CDR3 contains 18 residues. The CDR3 region is CASSPTGGGFSSTYEQYF. The CDR3 bases are TGTGCCAGCAGCCCCACGGGTGGGGGGTTCTCCTCTACTTACGAGCAGTACTTC.

This clonotype came up once. This rearrangement joins TRBV29-1 to TRBJ2-5; tentative D call: TRBD2 (5 bases). Trimming removed 7 bases from V and 8 bases from J, with 17 bases in between. The CDR3 has 12 residues. CDR1 is SQVTM, CDR2 ANQGSEA, per germline. The chain's CDR3 is CSGLLGSITQYF. DNA of the CDR3: TGCAGCGGCCTGTTAGGGAGTATAACCCAGTACTTC.

This chain uses TRBV7-8 with TRBJ1-3; D gene unclear. Between the trimmed V and J ends, which lost 2 bases and 2 bases, there was a span of 16 bases. The CDR3 is 17 residues long. Looked up from germline, CDR1 is SGHVS and CDR2 is FQNEAQ. The CDR3 nucleotides are TGTGCCAGCAGCTTACCTCTCACCCCTTACACTGGAAACACCATATATTTT. Encoded protein: CASSLPLTPYTGNTIYF.

A remark on this clonotype: This may stem from a read error, because a much larger clone lies one nucleotide away. The chain uses TRBV20-1 and TRBJ1-5, with D perhaps TRBD1 (6 bases). V lost 8 bases and J lost 5, with 16 bases in between. Germline values: CDR1 DFQATT, CDR2 SNEGSKA (reference sequence). This CDR3 is built from 13 residues. CDR3 loop: CSTGGHLDQPQHF. The DNA of the CDR3 is TGCAGTACCGGGGGGCACCTCGATCAGCCCCAGCATTTT.

V and J are TRBV12-3 or TRBV12-4 and TRBJ2-7, with TRBD1 matching 9 bases. J was trimmed by 0 bases and V by 7 bases; bases with no gene match: 4. CDR3 size: 14 residues. The CDR3 region has the DNA TGTGCCAGCACCTTGGGACAGGGCTCCTACGAGCAGTACTTC. It translates to CASTLGQGSYEQYF.

This clonotype came up a few times. The chain couples TRBV7-9 to TRBJ1-4; the D is unclear. Germline V CDR1 and CDR2: SEHNR, FQNEAQ (reference sequence). Deletions cut 3 bases from V and 5 bases from J, with 10 bases between. The CDR3 spans 14 residues. The CDR3 DNA follows: TGTGCCAGCAGCTTGTCCACAGTGAATGAAAAACTGTTTTTT. This sequence encodes CASSLSTVNEKLFF.

In nucleotides, the CDR3 is TGTGCCAGCAGCTCCACTCACCGGGACAGGGAAGAAGCTTTCTTT. Protein sequence: CASSSTHRDREEAFF. V usage is TRBV7-9 and J usage is TRBJ1-1; 9 bases line up with TRBD1. The V gene's germline CDR1 is SEHNR and CDR2 FQNEAQ (reference sequence). With 4 bases clipped from V and 8 bases from J, the junction kept 11 bases outside the gene matches. CDR3 length: 15 amino acids. Drawing the rest from reference TRBV7-9 and TRBJ1-1, the complete variable domain is DTGVSQNPRHKITKRGQNVTFRCDPISEHNRLYWYRQTLGQGPEFLTYFQNEAQLEKSRLLSDRFSAERPKGSFSTLEIQRTEQGDSAMYLCASSSTHRDREEAFFGQGTRLTVV.

With respect to this clonotype: An end of the junction differs from the germline gene, which may be a read error. J is TRBJ2-7 and V is TRBV20-1; the D gene is possibly TRBD2 (6 bases). The CDR3 is 13 amino acids. Germline V lookup: CDR1 DFQATT, CDR2 SNEGSKA (reference sequence). The CDR3: CSARGVADYERYF. In DNA form, the CDR3 reads TGCAGTGCTAGAGGGGTAGCGGACTACGAGCGGTACTTC.

In this sample, this clonotype turned up many times. The CDR3 reads CASSEATPWYNEQFF. Here the CDR3 DNA reads TGTGCCAGCAGTGAAGCTACCCCTTGGTACAATGAGCAGTTCTTC. The chain uses TRBV2 and TRBJ2-1; D unresolved. Germline V lookup: CDR1 SNHLY, CDR2 FYNNEI. The CDR3 sequence is 15 residues long. With 0 bases removed from V and 4 bases from J, the gap between germline ends came to 10 bases.

This chain links TRBV3-1 with TRBJ2-3; 9 positions match TRBD2. In germline, CDR1 is LGHDT, CDR2 YNNKEL (reference sequence). V lost 4 bases, J lost 3 bases, and 5 bases stayed unmatched. CDR3 size: 15 residues. The CDR3 DNA sequence: TGTGCCAGCAGCCTTGAGCGGGGGGCAACAGATACGCAGTATTTT. It yields the protein CASSLERGATDTQYF.

For this clonotype: A clone one base away is much larger, so this may be a read error. The chain uses TRBV28 and TRBJ2-6; D might be TRBD1 (6 bases). Deletions cut 6 bases from V and 0 bases from J, with 15 bases between. CDR1 MDHEN and CDR2 SYDVKM come from the germline V gene. The CDR3 covers 17 residues. The CDR3 coding sequence is TGTGCCAGCAGCCCGGGACATAAGAGCTCTGGGGCCAACGTCCTGACTTTC. Protein sequence: CASSPGHKSSGANVLTF.

The J gene is TRBJ2-7, the V gene TRBV11-2; 9 bases agree with TRBD1. The CDR3 covers 16 residues. The trim removed 7 bases at V and 7 bases at J, leaving 17 bases unmatched. Germline V gene lookup returns CDR1 SGHAT and CDR2 FQNNGV. CDR3 in amino acids: CASNPLPGTGYNEQYF. The CDR3 DNA reads TGTGCCAGCAACCCATTGCCCGGGACAGGGTACAATGAGCAGTACTTC.

V usage is TRBV12-3 or TRBV12-4 and J usage is TRBJ2-3; weak D call: TRBD2 (5 bases). Trimming removed 3 bases from V and 8 bases from J, with 12 bases in between. The CDR3 has 13 residues. This CDR3 reads CASSLGQRGTQYF. The CDR3 DNA is TGTGCCAGCAGTTTGGGCCAACGGGGTACGCAGTATTTT.

CDR3 DNA sequence: TGCGCCAGCAGCTACCCGGGACTAGCGGGGGGCGAGGAGCAGTTCTTC. Translated, it gives CASSYPGLAGGEEQFF. This chain connects TRBV5-1 to TRBJ2-1, with 15 bases lining up with TRBD2. Trimming took 3 bases from V and 10 from J; bases not matched to a gene: 8. The CDR3 runs to 16 residues. The germline CDR1 and CDR2 sequences are SGHRS and YFSETQ.

The table lists this clonotype with many counts. The chain couples TRBV2 to TRBJ2-1; 8 bases fit TRBD2. Losses at the gene ends were 11 bases for V and 4 bases for J; bases not matched to a gene: 10. This CDR3 region has 14 residues. CDR1 is SNHLY and CDR2 is FYNNEI in the germline V gene. The CDR3 region is CAGRSGGGYNEQFF. As DNA, the CDR3 is TGTGCCGGGAGATCGGGAGGGGGTTACAATGAGCAGTTCTTC.

The V gene is TRBV6-2 or TRBV6-3, the J gene TRBJ2-1; D may be TRBD1 (6 bases). V was clipped by 2 bases and J by 11 bases, with 13 bases between them. The CDR3 is 13 residues long. The germline CDR1 and CDR2 sequences are MNHEY and SVGEGT. CDR3 sequence (DNA): TGTGCCAGCAGTTACCGGTCCGGGGACAAGCAGTTCTTC. It is translated as CASSYRSGDKQFF.

The rearrangement joins TRBV20-1 to TRBJ2-3; 10 bases map to TRBD2. Germline V CDR1 and CDR2: DFQATT, SNEGSKA (reference sequence). CDR3 length equals 14 residues. Trimming at V came to 4 bases and at J to 6 bases, leaving 7 bases not matched to a gene. CDR3 protein: CSAIAGGSTDTQYF. The CDR3 coding sequence is TGCAGTGCTATAGCGGGAGGATCGACGGATACGCAGTATTTT.

The chain uses TRBV9 and TRBJ2-5; possibly TRBD2 for D (6 bases). The CDR3 length is 15 residues. V lost 0 bases and J 11 bases, leaving 20 bases between the germline ends. Germline lookup yields CDR1 SGDLS and CDR2 YYNGEE. Written as DNA, the CDR3 is TGTGCCAGCAGCGTAGCCCTCGGGGGATACAATGAGCAGTACTTC. This translates into CASSVALGGYNEQYF. Supplemented by reference TRBV9 and TRBJ2-5, the full variable domain reads DSGVTQTPKHLITATGQRVTLRCSPRSGDLSVYWYQQSLDQGLQFLIQYYNGEERAKGNILERFSAQQFPDLHSELNLSSLELGDSALYFCASSVALGGYNEQYFGPGTRLLVL.

The gene calls are TRBV20-1 and TRBJ2-1, with 7 bases identical to TRBD2. Germline-derived CDR1 and CDR2 are DFQATT and SNEGSKA (reference sequence). The CDR3 contains 14 residues. V dropped 6 bases and J dropped 9; count of bases not matched to a gene: 14. The CDR3 loop is CSAPRPGGMAEQFF. For the CDR3, the DNA is TGCAGTGCCCCCCGACCGGGGGGAATGGCTGAGCAGTTCTTC.

This clonotype was observed a few times. This sequence joins TRBV9 and TRBJ2-1; no clear D gene. Germline V CDR1 and CDR2: SGDLS, YYNGEE. V was clipped by 0 bases and J by 13 bases, with 14 bases between them. CDR3 length: 13 residues. The CDR3 sequence: CASSVDKKETQFF. Written as DNA, the CDR3 is TGTGCCAGCAGCGTAGACAAAAAAGAGACCCAGTTCTTC. The variable domain in full, with the rest retrieved from reference TRBV9 and TRBJ2-1, is DSGVTQTPKHLITATGQRVTLRCSPRSGDLSVYWYQQSLDQGLQFLIQYYNGEERAKGNILERFSAQQFPDLHSELNLSSLELGDSALYFCASSVDKKETQFFGPGTRLTVL.